This entry describes one TCR beta chain. This record comes from a study of blood T cell repertoires in COVID-19. Study in general: Spain, Italy and the United States supplied samples that represented acute and convalescent COVID-19.

TCRdb's copy holds only in-frame clones and misses some; the assay was immunoSEQ multiplex PCR. The sample lists a few hundred thousand clones, 90% occurring once. Trimming removed 2 bases from V and 4 bases from J; junction bases left unmatched: 1. The germline gives CDR1 MNHEY, CDR2 SVGAGI. CDR3 size: 13 residues. The chain joins TRBV6-5 to TRBJ1-2; 7 nucleotides line up with TRBD1. The sequence was collected from a woman aged 18-29 years with acute COVID-19. The sample consisted of PBMCs or T cells enriched from blood (not recorded which). This CDR3 reads CASSYGDSYGYTF. CDR3 coding DNA: TGTGCCAGCAGTTACGGGGACAGCTATGGCTACACCTTC.